This entry lists 22 T cell receptor beta chains sequenced from one sample in a study of PD-1 blockade in classical Hodgkin lymphoma. After autologous stem cell transplantation all patients relapsed, and prior brentuximab vedotin exposure differed between cohorts. The protocol was immunoSEQ multiplex PCR, while the TCRdb copy is restricted to in-frame clones and leaves out a portion. The sample lists some 11,000 clones; around 80% were seen once. The material sequenced was peripheral blood mononuclear cells (PBMCs), taken before the second cycle of nivolumab. The receptors were sampled from a human donor with classical Hodgkin lymphoma.

V gene TRBV15 combines with J gene TRBJ2-5; tentatively, D is TRBD1 or TRBD2 (6 bases each). Deletions cut 6 bases from V and 2 bases from J, with 19 bases between. The CDR3 extends over 16 amino acids. The germline CDR1 and CDR2 sequences are LNHNV and YYDKDF (reference sequence). The CDR3: CATRNIIGGKQETQYF. CDR3 DNA sequence: TGTGCCACCAGGAACATCATAGGGGGGAAACAAGAGACCCAGTACTTC.

This clone was seen once. The V and J genes are TRBV5-1 and TRBJ2-5; 12 bases are a match to TRBD1. The V segment lost 1 base and the J segment 4 bases; nucleotides outside the gene matches: 2. The CDR3 extends over 15 amino acids. Looked up from germline, CDR1 is SGHRS and CDR2 is YFSETQ. CDR3 loop: CASSLRDRGRETQYF. CDR3 coding DNA: TGCGCCAGCAGCTTGAGGGACAGGGGGCGAGAGACCCAGTACTTC.

The chain has TRBV28 and TRBJ1-1; the D is unclear. Germline CDR1 MDHEN, CDR2 SYDVKM. The CDR3 length is 10 residues. V lost 10 bases and J 1 base, leaving 4 bases between the germline ends. CDR3 loop: CATTNTEAFF. The CDR3 coding sequence is TGTGCCACCACGAACACTGAAGCTTTCTTT.

This clone has a handful of counts. This chain joins TRBV19 and TRBJ2-6; 8 nucleotides line up with TRBD1. The CDR3 length is 19 residues. The V segment lost 3 bases and the J segment 1 base; nucleotides outside the gene matches: 11. Per germline, CDR1 LNHDA and CDR2 SQIVND (reference sequence). The CDR3 region has the DNA TGTGCCAGTAGTATGCGGACAGGGAATAGCATATCTGGGGCCAACGTCCTGACTTTC. It specifies CASSMRTGNSISGANVLTF.

The V gene is TRBV19, the J gene TRBJ1-2; no definite D call. Looked up from germline, CDR1 is LNHDA and CDR2 is SQIVND (reference sequence). The V end lost 6 bases, the J end lost 4 bases, and 9 bases lay between the germline ends. This CDR3 contains 12 residues. The CDR3: CASRIQAYGYTF. CDR3 nucleotide sequence: TGTGCCAGTAGAATCCAGGCCTATGGCTACACCTTC.

This chain joins TRBV4-2 and TRBJ2-7; a possible D gene is TRBD2 (7 bases). The CDR3 has 16 residues. CDR1 and CDR2 from the germline V gene are LGHNA and YNFKEQ. Trimming left V 4 bases short and J 2 bases short, with 18 bases between. CDR3 sequence reads: CASSLPPIGGAYEQYF. The CDR3 DNA sequence: TGTGCCAGCAGCCTACCTCCGATAGGGGGGGCCTACGAGCAGTACTTC.

In nucleotides, the CDR3 is TGTGCCAGCAGCTTAGACCGGCAGGGTGAGCAGTTCTTC. It codes for CASSLDRQGEQFF. The chain couples TRBV7-8 to TRBJ2-1, with TRBD1 as a possible D gene (5 bases). V was shortened by 1 base and J by 9 bases, with 10 bases between the two germline ends. This CDR3 is 13 amino acids long. Per germline, CDR1 SGHVS and CDR2 FQNEAQ.

This chain joins TRBV29-1 and TRBJ2-7; 8 bases line up with TRBD1. V was pared by 4 bases and J by 5 bases, with 4 bases of the junction left unmatched. CDR3 size: 12 residues. The germline V gene encodes CDR1 SQVTM and CDR2 ANQGSEA. For the CDR3, the DNA is TGCAGCGTTGCAGGGGGCTCTCACGAGCAGTACTTC. Amino acids: CSVAGGSHEQYF.

This clone was observed a handful of times. The DNA of the CDR3 is TGTGCCAGTCTTAGAGCTAGCCCCCCTACCGGGGAGCTGTTTTTT. Its translation: CASLRASPPTGELFF. The V gene is TRBV19, the J gene TRBJ2-2, with D possibly matching TRBD2 (5 bases). Trimming took 8 bases from V and 5 from J, leaving 18 bases between them. The germline V gene encodes CDR1 LNHDA and CDR2 SQIVND (reference sequence). The CDR3 runs 15 residues.

The V and J genes are TRBV5-1 and TRBJ2-7; 8 bases are shared with TRBD2. With 0 bases clipped from V and 5 bases from J, the junction kept 10 bases outside the gene matches. The CDR3 has 16 amino acids. CDR1 SGHRS and CDR2 YFSETQ come from the germline V gene. The CDR3 loop is CASSLAYPGRAHEQYF. CDR3 nucleotide sequence: TGCGCCAGCAGCTTGGCTTATCCCGGGAGGGCCCACGAGCAGTACTTC.

The chain carries TRBV13 and TRBJ2-3; D is possibly TRBD1 (6 bases). The ends were cut back, 0 bases at V and 3 bases at J, with 10 bases in the middle. Germline V lookup: CDR1 PRHDT, CDR2 FYEKMQ (reference sequence). The CDR3 covers 15 residues. The CDR3 spells CASSLGGAPTDTQYF. CDR3 nucleotide sequence: TGTGCCAGCAGCTTAGGGGGGGCACCTACAGATACGCAGTATTTT.

This clone was counted a few times. V gene TRBV7-9 combines with J gene TRBJ2-1, with D tentatively TRBD1 (6 bases). Trimming pared 3 bases from V and 8 bases from J, leaving 8 bases between. The CDR3 is made up of 12 amino acids. CDR1 and CDR2 from the germline V gene are SEHNR and FQNEAQ (reference sequence). The CDR3 sequence: CASSLGADEQFF. CDR3 nucleotides: TGTGCCAGCAGCTTGGGGGCGGATGAGCAGTTCTTC.

A word on this clone: A junction end diverges from the germline sequence, so it may reflect a read error. The chain combines TRBV13 with TRBJ2-7; TRBD1 is a possible D gene (6 bases). This CDR3 region has 14 residues. Germline values: CDR1 PRHDT, CDR2 FYEKMQ (reference sequence). CDR3 DNA: TGTGCCAGCAGTCCGAGGACAGCGCTCTACAAGCAGTACTTC. This gives the protein CASSPRTALYKQYF.

The rearrangement uses TRBV10-3 and TRBJ2-7; D is possibly TRBD1 (6 bases). V was cut by 6 bases and J by 6 bases, with 18 bases left in between. Germline values: CDR1 ENHRY, CDR2 SYGVKD. This CDR3 region has 14 residues. CDR3 amino acids: CAIRGAGTSSEQYF. The CDR3, as DNA: TGTGCCATCAGAGGGGCAGGGACATCGTCCGAGCAGTACTTC.

The CDR3 region has the DNA TGTGCCATCTCAAGACAGGGGAGGTTCGGGCACACCTTC. It yields the protein CAISRQGRFGHTF. The chain recombines TRBV28 with TRBJ1-2; the match to TRBD1 covers 8 bases. Germline V gene lookup returns CDR1 MDHEN and CDR2 SYDVKM. The CDR3 runs to 13 residues. V lost 10 bases, J lost 12 bases, and 16 bases stayed unmatched.

The CDR3 is CASSIDHGRVEADTQYF. The CDR3 DNA reads TGTGCCAGTAGTATAGATCATGGCAGGGTGGAGGCAGATACGCAGTATTTT. The chain has TRBV19 and TRBJ2-3; either TRBD1 or TRBD2 may supply D (5 bases each). Between the trimmed V and J ends, which lost 0 bases and 4 bases, there was a span of 17 bases. The germline V gene encodes CDR1 LNHDA and CDR2 SQIVND (reference sequence). The CDR3 sequence is 17 residues long.

This chain joins TRBV30 and TRBJ1-6; the D is unclear. The CDR3 runs 13 residues. Germline-derived CDR1 and CDR2 are GTSNPN and SVGIG (reference sequence). Trimming shortened V by 3 bases and J by 9 bases, and 12 bases separated the two germline ends. As DNA, the CDR3 is TGTGCCTGGAGGGTACAAGAGGGTTCACCCCTCCACTTT. This encodes CAWRVQEGSPLHF.

The table lists this clone with a few counts. This chain links TRBV4-1 with TRBJ2-3, with TRBD1 matching over 8 bases. Germline V CDR1 and CDR2: MGHRA, YSYEKL. The CDR3 covers 16 residues. With 2 bases clipped from V and 2 bases from J, the junction kept 6 bases outside the gene matches. In DNA form, the CDR3 reads TGCGCCAGCAGCCAATTAAGGACAGGGTACACAGATACGCAGTATTTT. As protein: CASSQLRTGYTDTQYF.

This clone qualifies as medium-sized. The V call is TRBV15, the J call TRBJ2-1, with TRBD2 matching over 9 bases. Germline lookup yields CDR1 LNHNV and CDR2 YYDKDF (reference sequence). The CDR3 contains 16 residues. V gave up 0 bases and J gave up 7 bases; unmatched junction bases: 7. The CDR3 region is CATSRDAGGLRNEQFF. The CDR3, as DNA: TGTGCCACCAGCAGAGATGCGGGAGGGCTCAGGAATGAGCAGTTCTTC.

This chain joins TRBV28 and TRBJ2-1; maybe TRBD2 (6 bases). Germline V gene data show CDR1 as MDHEN and CDR2 as SYDVKM. V shed 0 bases and J shed 3 bases, with 18 bases lying between them. CDR3 size: 18 residues. The CDR3 reads CASSLWAPGGPDYNEQFF. As DNA, the CDR3 is TGTGCCAGCAGTTTATGGGCCCCCGGGGGTCCTGACTACAATGAGCAGTTCTTC.

CDR3: CASSEGRLFGNTIYF. The CDR3 DNA is TGTGCCAGCAGCGAAGGCCGGCTCTTTGGAAACACCATATATTTT. The chain links TRBV7-9 to TRBJ1-3; D unresolved. Trimming removed 5 bases at V and 3 bases at J, with 14 bases between. This CDR3 is 15 amino acids long. Germline assignment: CDR1 SEHNR and CDR2 FQNEAQ (reference sequence).

The rearrangement uses TRBV29-1 and TRBJ2-7; D not resolved. The V end lost 2 bases, the J end lost 0 bases, and 5 bases lay between the germline ends. The CDR3 sequence is 12 residues long. The V gene's germline CDR1 is SQVTM and CDR2 ANQGSEA. Written as DNA, the CDR3 is TGCAGCGTTGAATACTCCTCCTACGAGCAGTACTTC. Translating it yields CSVEYSSYEQYF.